One T cell receptor beta chain is described in this entry. Its antigen is currently unknown. The CDR3 is made up of 13 amino acids. Trimming took 0 bases from V and 9 from J, leaving 12 bases between them. Germline assignment: CDR1 SGHNT and CDR2 YYREEE (reference sequence). This sample was taken from a study of cytomegalovirus exposure and HLA in healthy donors. Study overall: As an earlier analysis found, 150 million to 200 million T cells yielded fewer than 130 million unique TCR beta sequences. The study's findings and limits: Later analysis identified a missense DCLRE1C variant that was linked to TCR beta V- and J-gene trimming. A later analysis showed that HLA-associated TCR beta chains had undergone more clonal expansion than equally common others. Sequencing had likely introduced a cluster of highly shared sequence variants as an artifact.

Primers for the PCR totalled 60 Vbeta and 13 Jbeta. The method was immunoSEQ multiplex PCR; TCRdb's version includes in-frame clones alone and lacks a portion of them. Here the sample table reports 110,000 to 150,000 clones. The TCR comes from a man aged 35-49 years in good health and CMV-seronegative. This sequence joins TRBV5-4 and TRBJ2-5, with D possibly matching TRBD1 (6 bases). Sequencing was performed on PBMCs. The CDR3: CASSLAGEQAQYF. CDR3 nucleotides: TGTGCCAGCAGCTTGGCAGGGGAACAGGCCCAGTACTTC.